This T cell receptor (beta chain) derives from a study of T cell repertoires in cytomegalovirus infection. Study background: As its CMV epitopes, the study selected recently identified HLA-C-restricted and well-studied HLA-B-restricted targets. Evidence of both CMV infection and a matching HLA type came from public TCR beta signatures. Whole-study findings and limits: HLA-C-restricted CMV-specific TCR beta clonotypes prevailed in the ex vivo response. Summed public TCR beta family frequency identified CMV carriers bearing the relevant HLA.

This clonotype was counted at least ten times. The antigen remains undetermined. The CDR3 is 14 amino acids. Trimming shortened V by 5 bases and J by 0 bases, and 10 bases separated the two germline ends. The V gene's germline CDR1 is SGHTA and CDR2 FQGNSA. In TCRdb, the reads were re-called with MiXCR into one record per CDR3 protein. The table has around 800,000 distinct CDR3 sequences, approximately 32% seen once. The chain combines TRBV7-2 with TRBJ2-5; D possibly corresponds to TRBD2 (6 bases). Sample: cultured CD8+ T cells from PBMCs, taken from culture after CMV antigen stimulation. The clonotype was recovered from a human donor in good health (CMV status not recorded). Some clones in this sample may be carry-over from other donors' samples. The CDR3 sequence is CASSPWDYQETQYF. The CDR3 region has the DNA TGTGCCAGCAGCCCGTGGGACTACCAAGAGACCCAGTACTTC.